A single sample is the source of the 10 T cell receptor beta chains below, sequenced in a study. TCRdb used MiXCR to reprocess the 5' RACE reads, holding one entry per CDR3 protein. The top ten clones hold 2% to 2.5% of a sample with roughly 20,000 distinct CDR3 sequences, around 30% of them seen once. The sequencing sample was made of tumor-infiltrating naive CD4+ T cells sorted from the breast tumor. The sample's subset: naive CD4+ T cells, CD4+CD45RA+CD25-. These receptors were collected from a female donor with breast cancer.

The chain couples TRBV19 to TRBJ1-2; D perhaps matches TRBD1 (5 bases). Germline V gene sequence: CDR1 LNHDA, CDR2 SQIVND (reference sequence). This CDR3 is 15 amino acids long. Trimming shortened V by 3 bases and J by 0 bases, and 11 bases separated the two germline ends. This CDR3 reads CASSIRVPTNYGYTF. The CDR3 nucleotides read TGTGCCAGTAGTATCAGGGTTCCAACTAACTATGGCTACACCTTC.

CDR3 residues: CASSYGGDRVYSPLHF. The DNA for the CDR3 is TGTGCCAGCAGTTACGGGGGGGACAGGGTGTACTCACCCCTCCACTTT. The chain links TRBV6-5 to TRBJ1-6, with 9 bases matching TRBD1. The CDR3 is made up of 16 amino acids. Germline loops: CDR1 MNHEY, CDR2 SVGAGI. J gave up 10 bases and V 2 bases, and 9 bases lay outside the gene matches.

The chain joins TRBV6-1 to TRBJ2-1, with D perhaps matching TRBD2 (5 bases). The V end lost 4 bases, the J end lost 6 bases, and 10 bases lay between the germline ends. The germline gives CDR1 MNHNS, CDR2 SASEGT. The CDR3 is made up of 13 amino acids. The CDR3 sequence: CASSASEANEQFF. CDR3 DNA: TGTGCCAGCAGTGCGTCGGAGGCCAATGAGCAGTTCTTC.

DNA for the CDR3: TGTGCCAGCAGCCTAGGACAGTCGACCTCTGGGGCCAACGTCCTGACTTTC. Translation gives CASSLGQSTSGANVLTF. The chain recombines TRBV5-6 with TRBJ2-6; maybe TRBD1 (6 bases). Trimming removed 4 bases at V and 0 bases at J, with 14 bases between. Germline V gene data show CDR1 as SGHDT and CDR2 as YYEEEE. The CDR3 is 17 residues long.

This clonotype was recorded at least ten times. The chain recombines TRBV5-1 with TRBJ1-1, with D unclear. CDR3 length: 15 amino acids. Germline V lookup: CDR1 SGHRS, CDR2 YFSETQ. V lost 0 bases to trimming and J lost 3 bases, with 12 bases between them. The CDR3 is CASSLGGVSDTEAFF. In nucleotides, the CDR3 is TGCGCCAGCAGCTTGGGTGGTGTGTCAGACACTGAAGCTTTCTTT. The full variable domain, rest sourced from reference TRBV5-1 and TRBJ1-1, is KAGVTQTPRYLIKTRGQQVTLSCSPISGHRSVSWYQQTPGQGLQFLFEYFSETQRNKGNFPGRFSGRQFSNSRSEMNVSTLELGDSALYLCASSLGGVSDTEAFFGQGTRLTVV.

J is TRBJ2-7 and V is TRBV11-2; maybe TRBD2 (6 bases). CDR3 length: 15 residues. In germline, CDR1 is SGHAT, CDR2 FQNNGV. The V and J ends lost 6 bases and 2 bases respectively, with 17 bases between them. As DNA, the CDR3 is TGTGCCAGCAGTCCAGTAGGGACTGCAACCTACGAGCAGTACTTC. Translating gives CASSPVGTATYEQYF.

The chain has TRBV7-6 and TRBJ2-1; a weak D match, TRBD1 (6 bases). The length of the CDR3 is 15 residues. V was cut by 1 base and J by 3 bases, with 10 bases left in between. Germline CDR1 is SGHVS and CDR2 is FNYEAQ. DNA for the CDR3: TGTGCCAGCAGCTTAGGGGGGACAAACTACAATGAGCAGTTCTTC. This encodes CASSLGGTNYNEQFF. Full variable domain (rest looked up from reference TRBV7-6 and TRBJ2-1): GAGVSQSPRYKVTKRGQDVALRCDPISGHVSLYWYRQALGQGPEFLTYFNYEAQQDKSGLPNDRFSAERPEGSISTLTIQRTEQRDSAMYRCASSLGGTNYNEQFFGPGTRLTVL.

CDR3 coding DNA: TGTGCCAGCAGCCCGGGGACAGGGGATCAGCCCCAGCATTTT. The encoded protein is CASSPGTGDQPQHF. V and J are TRBV7-9 and TRBJ1-5; 10 nucleotides line up with TRBD1. The length of the CDR3 is 14 residues. V shed 5 bases, J shed 5 bases, and the junction held 3 bases outside the gene matches. CDR1 and CDR2 (germline): SEHNR, FQNEAQ (reference sequence).

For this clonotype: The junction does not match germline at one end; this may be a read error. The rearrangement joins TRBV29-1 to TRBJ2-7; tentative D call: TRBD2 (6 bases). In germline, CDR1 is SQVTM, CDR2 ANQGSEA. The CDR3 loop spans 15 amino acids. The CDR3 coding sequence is TGCAGCGTTCGATCGACGGGGGTCGGCGCCTACGAGCGGTACTTC. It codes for CSVRSTGVGAYERYF.

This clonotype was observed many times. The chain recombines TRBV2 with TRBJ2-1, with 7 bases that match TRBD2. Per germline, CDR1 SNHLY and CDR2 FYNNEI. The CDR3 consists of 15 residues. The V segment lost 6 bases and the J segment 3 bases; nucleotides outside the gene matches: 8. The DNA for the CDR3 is TGTGCCAGCAGGGGGGATGGCGGGAGCTACAATGAGCAGTTCTTC. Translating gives CASRGDGGSYNEQFF.